One and the same sample provided the 16 T cell receptor beta chains below, sequenced in a study of early T cells in non-severe SARS-CoV-2 infection. Each CDR3 protein is one row after TCRdb ran MiXCR on the 5' RACE reads. Of 75,000 to 80,000 distinct CDR3 sequences listed, around 16% were seen once; the top ten hold 10% to 15%. Sample: whole blood. Receptors originate from an adult who was a healthcare worker with PCR-confirmed SARS-CoV-2 infection or an uninfected control (not recorded which).

This clonotype appeared many times. J is TRBJ2-6 and V is TRBV12-3 or TRBV12-4; perhaps TRBD2 as D (5 bases). Trimming removed 6 bases from V and 3 bases from J, with 15 bases in between. This CDR3 comprises 16 residues. CDR3 protein: CASRPDGIVGANVLTF. The CDR3 nucleotides read TGTGCCAGCAGACCCGACGGGATAGTTGGGGCCAACGTCCTGACTTTC.

The V gene is TRBV5-1, the J gene TRBJ2-1, with 12 bases that match TRBD2. The J segment lost 8 bases and the V segment lost 0 bases, leaving 9 bases of the junction unmatched. The germline V gene has CDR1 SGHRS and CDR2 YFSETQ. The CDR3 totals 17 residues. This chain's CDR3 is CASSLEPSGRGGDEQFF. The CDR3, as DNA: TGCGCCAGCAGCTTGGAGCCTAGCGGGAGGGGTGGAGATGAGCAGTTCTTC.

This rearrangement joins TRBV29-1 to TRBJ2-7; 7 bases agree with TRBD2. The CDR3 runs to 14 residues. CDR1 is SQVTM and CDR2 is ANQGSEA in the germline V gene. V lost 1 base and J lost 3; bases outside the gene matches: 6. CDR3 coding DNA: TGCAGCGTTGAAGTAACGGGGGACTACTACGAGCAGTACTTC. It translates to CSVEVTGDYYEQYF.

The rearrangement links TRBV11-2 to TRBJ1-2; D is unresolved. The germline V gene encodes CDR1 SGHAT and CDR2 FQNNGV. The CDR3 is made up of 13 amino acids. Trimming cost V 1 base and J 4 bases, with 7 bases left between them. CDR3 residues: CASSLGQSYGYTF. In nucleotides, the CDR3 is TGTGCCAGCAGCTTAGGGCAGTCCTATGGCTACACCTTC.

This clonotype was counted a few times. The chain's CDR3 is CASTPLLGYTF. For the CDR3, the DNA is TGTGCCAGCACCCCTCTACTGGGCTACACCTTC. The chain employs TRBV12-3 or TRBV12-4 and TRBJ1-2; D unresolved. The length of the CDR3 is 11 residues. Trimming removed 7 bases from V and 8 bases from J, with 11 bases in between.

The rearrangement uses TRBV28 and TRBJ1-5; tentatively, D is TRBD1 (6 bases). Looked up from germline, CDR1 is MDHEN and CDR2 is SYDVKM. The CDR3 has 15 residues. V lost 3 bases to trimming and J lost 2 bases, with 11 bases between them. The CDR3 DNA sequence: TGTGCCAGCAGTTTGGGGGGCGCCGGCAATCAGCCCCAGCATTTT. Encoded protein: CASSLGGAGNQPQHF.

Many counts were recorded for this clonotype. This chain connects TRBV4-3 to TRBJ2-2, with TRBD1 as a possible D gene (5 bases). This CDR3 region has 18 residues. Per germline, CDR1 LGHNA and CDR2 YSLEER. V was shortened by 3 bases and J by 1 base, with 18 bases between the two germline ends. The CDR3 coding sequence is TGCGCCAGCAGCCAGGAGACAGCATCCTTCGGGAACACCGGGGAGCTGTTTTTT. It codes for CASSQETASFGNTGELFF.

V is TRBV9 and J is TRBJ2-5; TRBD2 aligns across 8 bases. The V gene end was trimmed by 1 base and the J gene end by 2 bases; junction bases not matched to a gene: 4. The CDR3 has 15 amino acids. Germline V gene sequence: CDR1 SGDLS, CDR2 YYNGEE. This CDR3 is CASSVTSGNQETQYF. The CDR3 DNA follows: TGTGCCAGCAGCGTAACTAGCGGCAATCAAGAGACCCAGTACTTC.

Of note for this clonotype: At one end the junction does not follow the germline gene, possibly because of a read error. The chain carries TRBV12-3 or TRBV12-4 and TRBJ2-5; 7 bases are a match to TRBD2. CDR3 length equals 14 residues. For the CDR3, the DNA is TGTGCCAGCAGTTTAGGAGACAGCGGGGAGACCCGGTACTTC. It codes for CASSLGDSGETRYF.

This clonotype was seen only a few times. The V and J genes are TRBV2 and TRBJ1-2, with TRBD1 as a possible D gene (6 bases). This CDR3 region has 11 residues. The V gene's germline CDR1 is SNHLY and CDR2 FYNNEI. Trimming took off 8 bases at V and 8 bases at J, with 12 bases between the two ends. CDR3 protein: CASLGGWGYTF. CDR3 DNA sequence: TGTGCCAGCCTTGGGGGCTGGGGCTACACCTTC.

This clonotype showed up many times. The chain employs TRBV7-6 and TRBJ1-2; D is uncertain. Trimming stripped 3 bases from V and 8 bases from J, with 22 bases between. Germline V lookup: CDR1 SGHVS, CDR2 FNYEAQ. The CDR3 extends over 16 amino acids. CDR3 residues: CASSFQAGSLLSGYTF. The CDR3 bases are TGTGCCAGCAGCTTTCAGGCGGGGTCACTACTCTCAGGCTACACCTTC.

The chain has TRBV19 and TRBJ2-7; a weak D match, TRBD1 (6 bases). CDR1 is LNHDA, CDR2 SQIVND, per germline (reference sequence). Trimming cost V 5 bases and J 6 bases, with 14 bases left between them. This CDR3 is 13 amino acids long. In DNA, the CDR3 is TGTGCCAGTAGTCCGGGACATCAAGGCGAGCAGTACTTC. It is translated as CASSPGHQGEQYF.

This clonotype was counted only a few times. DNA of the CDR3: TGTGCCAGCTTGGGGCAGGTGGGGAATTCACCCCTCCACTTT. This translates into CASLGQVGNSPLHF. The V gene is TRBV7-9, the J gene TRBJ1-6, with a tentative D call TRBD1 (5 bases). Germline V lookup: CDR1 SEHNR, CDR2 FQNEAQ (reference sequence). The V end was cut by 8 bases, the J end by 7 bases, with 15 bases between. This CDR3 comprises 14 residues.

This clonotype was detected only a few times. The V and J genes are TRBV28 and TRBJ1-2; TRBD1 matches 7 bases. Germline-derived CDR1 and CDR2 are MDHEN and SYDVKM. V shed 3 bases and J 8 bases; nucleotides not matched to a gene: 9. This CDR3 region has 14 residues. The CDR3 here is CASSFFAGGRGYTF. The CDR3 DNA reads as TGTGCCAGCAGTTTTTTTGCAGGGGGTCGCGGCTACACCTTC.

The CDR3 loop reads CSVDRESTEAFF. The DNA for the CDR3 is TGCAGCGTCGACAGGGAGAGCACTGAAGCTTTCTTT. The chain has TRBV29-1 and TRBJ1-1; 7 bases are a match to TRBD1. The CDR3 has 12 amino acids. CDR1 SQVTM and CDR2 ANQGSEA come from the germline V gene. V lost 6 bases to trimming and J lost 4 bases; unmatched junction nucleotides: 5.

This clonotype was seen many times. The CDR3: CASSLSGNTEAFF. CDR3 in DNA: TGTGCCAGCAGCTTATCAGGGAACACTGAAGCTTTCTTT. The chain couples TRBV11-1 to TRBJ1-1, with D uncertain. The CDR3 runs to 13 residues. Germline CDR1 and CDR2: SGHAT and FQDESV (reference sequence). Trimming cost V 2 bases and J 1 base, with 5 bases left between them. Full variable domain (missing parts from reference TRBV11-1 and TRBJ1-1): EAEVAQSPRYKITEKSQAVAFWCDPISGHATLYWYRQILGQGPELLVQFQDESVVDDSQLPKDRFSAERLKGVDSTLKIQPAELGDSAMYLCASSLSGNTEAFFGQGTRLTVV.